The sequence of this T cell receptor (beta chain) was determined in a study of blood T cell repertoires in COVID-19. Study overall: The United States, Italy and Spain were the sources of the acute and convalescent COVID-19 samples.

The CDR3 is 14 residues long. The V gene lost 5 bases and the J gene lost 13 bases, with 18 bases spanning the gap. Germline CDR1 is SGHNT and CDR2 is YENEEA. Measured with immunoSEQ multiplex PCR; TCRdb has only the in-frame clones, and not every one. The data show about 16,000 clones, with around 90% seen just once and less than 5% held by the top ten. The chain couples TRBV11-3 to TRBJ2-6; D possibly corresponds to TRBD2 (6 bases). The sample was peripheral blood. This TCR derives from a man aged 55-75 years with active COVID-19. Here the CDR3 reads CASSHGGEFGVLTF. The CDR3 bases are TGTGCCAGCAGCCATGGCGGGGAGTTTGGGGTCCTGACTTTC. The whole variable domain, filled in from reference TRBV11-3 and TRBJ2-6, reads EAGVVQSPRYKIIEKKQPVAFWCNPISGHNTLYWYLQNLGQGPELLIRYENEEAVDDSQLPKDRFSAERLKGVDSTLKIQPAELGDSAVYLCASSHGGEFGVLTFGAGSRLTVL.